These 9 T cell receptor beta chains originate from one sample sequenced in a study of blood T cells in healthy people across ages. Combining a sample-barcoded 5' primer with a J-beta primer mix, a second PCR ran for 7 to 11 cycles. One entry per CDR3 protein, called by TCRdb with MiXCR from the 5' RACE reads. This table has 1 million or so distinct CDR3 sequences, 20% to 25% appearing once. This sample also belongs to another study, concerning T cells of mothers and their children.

The sample consisted of blood. The receptors derive from a girl aged 2 to 9 in good health.

The chain recombines TRBV7-8 with TRBJ1-4; possibly TRBD1 for D (6 bases). Germline V CDR1 and CDR2: SGHVS, FQNEAQ. This CDR3 has 16 residues. The germline V and J ends were trimmed by 5 bases and 2 bases, with 15 bases remaining between them. The CDR3 loop is CASSAAVRGTNEKLFF. CDR3 bases: TGTGCCAGCAGCGCCGCTGTTAGGGGGACTAATGAAAAACTGTTTTTT. Together with reference TRBV7-8 and TRBJ1-4, the CDR3 gives the full variable domain: GAGVSQSPRYKVAKRGQDVALRCDPISGHVSLFWYQQALGQGPEFLTYFQNEAQLDKSGLPSDRFFAERPEGSVSTLKIQRTQQEDSAVYLCASSAAVRGTNEKLFFGSGTQLSVL.

The chain combines TRBV20-1 with TRBJ1-2; TRBD1 agrees at 8 bases. The CDR3 is 13 amino acids. The germline V gene has CDR1 DFQATT and CDR2 SNEGSKA (reference sequence). Trimming removed 0 bases from V and 8 bases from J; junction bases left unmatched: 5. The CDR3 coding sequence is TGCAGTGCTAGAGATTCGGACAGGGTCGGCTACACCTTC. Its protein product is CSARDSDRVGYTF.

As for this clonotype: The junction differs from germline at one of its ends, possibly a read error. This chain uses TRBV12-3 or TRBV12-4 with TRBJ1-1, with D maybe TRBD1 (5 bases). The CDR3 is 18 amino acids. The DNA of the CDR3 is TGTGCCAGCAGTTTCATTTTTAATTTTCGGGACGCCAACACTGAAGTTTTCTTT. Its protein is CASSFIFNFRDANTEVFF.

This clonotype was detected only once. The chain uses TRBV7-2 and TRBJ2-3; D gene uncertain. V gave up 0 bases and J gave up 0 bases, with 7 bases separating them. Germline lookup yields CDR1 SGHTA and CDR2 FQGNSA. This CDR3 spans 15 amino acids. CDR3 region: CASSLAVTSTDTQYF. DNA of the CDR3: TGTGCCAGCAGCTTAGCCGTGACTAGCACAGATACGCAGTATTTT.

This clonotype was picked up a small number of times. No DNA is shown, since the ends of the CDR3 on it are uncertain; the CDR3 is the one TCRdb lists. J is TRBJ2-5 and V is TRBV20-1. From its first to its last residue, the CDR3 has 11 amino acids. Germline V gene sequence: CDR1 DFQATT, CDR2 SNEGSKA (reference sequence). CDR3 loop: CSTSAGETQYF.

This clonotype was recorded once. The genes are TRBV7-6 and TRBJ2-7, with no clear D. The germline V gene encodes CDR1 SGHVS and CDR2 FNYEAQ. V shed 1 base and J shed 3 bases, with 10 bases lying between them. This CDR3 has 14 amino acids. The CDR3 protein is CASSLEEGVYEQYF. CDR3 DNA sequence: TGTGCCAGCAGCTTAGAGGAAGGTGTCTACGAGCAGTACTTC.

This chain connects TRBV4-1 to TRBJ2-2, with a tentative D call TRBD2 (6 bases). V lost 4 bases and J 2 bases, leaving 17 bases between the germline ends. This CDR3 spans 17 amino acids. Germline CDR1 and CDR2: MGHRA and YSYEKL. CDR3 DNA sequence: TGCGCCAGCAGCCCGGCCGCTTGGGAGGTTAACACCGGGGAGCTGTTTTTT. It specifies CASSPAAWEVNTGELFF.

The chain has TRBV29-1 and TRBJ1-2, with D maybe TRBD1 (6 bases). Deletions cut 4 bases from V and 6 bases from J, with 12 bases between. This CDR3 is built from 12 residues. Per germline, CDR1 SQVTM and CDR2 ANQGSEA. The DNA of the CDR3 is TGCAGCGTTGGTGCAGGGGACCATGGCTACACCTTC. The encoded protein is CSVGAGDHGYTF.

The chain links TRBV4-3 to TRBJ2-7, with D perhaps TRBD1 or TRBD2 (6 bases each). Trimming removed 0 bases at V and 0 bases at J, with 9 bases between. CDR1 is LGHNA, CDR2 YSLEER, per germline. The CDR3 contains 15 residues. This chain's CDR3 is CASSQDGGLSYEQYF. CDR3 sequence (DNA): TGCGCCAGCAGCCAAGACGGGGGCCTCTCCTACGAGCAGTACTTC.